Listed below are T cell receptor beta chains from one sample, sequenced in a study of monozygotic twins with inflammatory bowel disease. Using the 5' RACE reads, TCRdb records one entry per CDR3 protein without DNA. Here the sample table reports roughly 170,000 distinct CDR3 sequences. The specimen sequenced was blood. The origin of the receptors is a human donor with ulcerative colitis or Crohn's disease, or a healthy co-twin of an affected twin (not recorded which). Both conserved end residues are part of each CDR3. Each record gives: J gene, V gene, CDR3 protein.

TRBJ2-7,TRBV5-6,CASSPIDSQREQYF
TRBJ2-7,TRBV7-2,CASSPDYEQYF
TRBJ2-7,TRBV29-1,CSVEGGFPYYEQYF
TRBJ2-2,TRBV29-1,CSVMGQGAGGELFF
TRBJ2-7,TRBV7-6,CASSRQLAFGEQYF
TRBJ2-3,TRBV2,CASSGGDRGSDTQYF
TRBJ2-3,TRBV6-2/TRBV6-3,CASSYSGRGLAGVTSTDTQYF
TRBJ1-5,TRBV2,CASSVLLGGNQPQHF
TRBJ1-2,TRBV10-3,CAIRSGTGADGYTF
TRBJ2-7,TRBV3-1,CASSPRDGYEQYF
TRBJ1-3,TRBV10-3,CAISLGTPSGNTIYF
TRBJ2-5,TRBV11-2,CASSLVSGFGETQYF
TRBJ2-1,TRBV11-2,CASSNRPRGRGEYNEQFF
TRBJ1-2,TRBV4-1,CASSPRQGGYGYTF
TRBJ1-5,TRBV6-1,CASSDDGRSNQPQHF
TRBJ2-2,TRBV20-1,CSARELNTGELFF
TRBJ2-7,TRBV5-1,CASTPGLSYEQYF
TRBJ2-1,TRBV27,CASTRRAGDEQFF
TRBJ2-7,TRBV7-9,CASRWGQYEQYF
TRBJ2-1,TRBV4-2,CASSSQGAYNEQFF
TRBJ2-3,TRBV29-1,CSVEVGGFPDTQYF
TRBJ2-5,TRBV10-3,CAISESRETQYF
TRBJ2-3,TRBV18,CASSPRRDWNRTSTDTQYF
TRBJ2-1,TRBV25-1,CASSEYPYNEQFF
TRBJ2-2,TRBV12-3/TRBV12-4,CASSLLAGGPGELFF
TRBJ1-1,TRBV20-1,CSAPATVNTEAFF
TRBJ1-2,TRBV29-1,CSVEVNTRQVRPYGYTF
TRBJ1-2,TRBV5-5,CASSPQGIYGYTF
TRBJ2-5,TRBV6-1,CASHAFGGMYQETQYF
TRBJ1-2,TRBV20-1,CSARDGAPYGYTF
TRBJ2-5,TRBV20-1,CSARDSPDYSLQETQYF
TRBJ1-2,TRBV4-1,CASSLRGSSYGYTF
TRBJ2-3,TRBV7-3,CASSFGGRETDTQYF
TRBJ1-5,TRBV5-1,CARPRGRDSNQPQHF
TRBJ1-1,TRBV19,CASKGALPTEAFF
TRBJ2-5,TRBV20-1,CSARDLGASGQETQYF
TRBJ1-4,TRBV7-2,CASSRDRITNEKLFF
TRBJ2-5,TRBV5-1,CASSLGGYQETQYF
TRBJ1-1,TRBV3-1,CASSPDGGSTEAFF
TRBJ1-2,TRBV12-3/TRBV12-4,CASSRTGASYGYTF